A selection of T cell receptor beta chains follows, all from one sample in a study of T cells after yellow fever vaccination. TCRdb independently ran MiXCR on the 5' RACE reads; one entry per CDR3 protein. The data contain more than 300,000 distinct CDR3 sequences, 3.5% to 4.5% of them singletons. The sample was PBMCs, taken 15 days after the yellow fever booster vaccination. The receptors shown here come from a man in his late teens or twenties who received the YFV17D yellow fever vaccine. CDR3s include the opening cysteine and the closing phenylalanine or tryptophan. D genes are given only for firm matches. Clone size is stated in some rows and not others, as once, few, many or a class when expanded.

TRBV6-1	.	TRBJ2-5	many	CASSERQEETQYF	TGTGCCAGCAGTGAAAGACAGGAGGAGACCCAGTACTTC
TRBV7-6	.	TRBJ1-3	.	CASSSAGLAGNTIYF	TGTGCCAGCAGCTCGGCCGGGCTAGCTGGAAACACCATATATTTT
TRBV20-1	.	TRBJ2-7	.	CSASLGAEMYEQYF	TGCAGTGCTAGCCTGGGGGCTGAAATGTACGAGCAGTACTTC
TRBV7-3	.	TRBJ1-1	many	CASSLVPSAEAFF	TGTGCCAGCAGCTTAGTCCCCTCCGCTGAAGCTTTCTTT
TRBV7-2	TRBD1	TRBJ1-2	many	CASSSRTGNYGYTF	TGTGCCAGCAGCTCCCGGACAGGCAACTATGGCTACACCTTC
TRBV6-5	TRBD2	TRBJ2-5	many	CASSYGLAGVETQYF	TGTGCCAGCAGTTACGGACTAGCGGGGGTGGAGACCCAGTACTTC
TRBV5-1	TRBD1	TRBJ1-1	few	CASSLVGAGGRTEAFF	TGCGCCAGCAGCTTGGTAGGGGCAGGGGGCCGGACTGAAGCTTTCTTT
TRBV7-8	.	TRBJ1-2	.	CASSLANPGEGGYTF	TGTGCCAGCAGCTTAGCGAACCCAGGGGAAGGGGGCTACACCTTC
TRBV27	.	TRBJ1-1	many	CASSLPNTEAFF	TGTGCCAGCAGTTTACCAAACACTGAAGCTTTCTTT
TRBV28	.	TRBJ2-2	.	CASSTPPSGLHSDGELFF	TGTGCCAGCAGTACACCCCCTTCCGGGTTGCACAGTGACGGGGAGCTGTTTTTT
TRBV7-2	.	TRBJ2-5	many	CASSPQRSQETQYF	TGTGCCAGCAGCCCGCAGCGGAGCCAAGAGACCCAGTACTTC
TRBV7-2	.	TRBJ2-5	many	CASRTQETQYF	TGTGCCAGCAGGACCCAAGAGACCCAGTACTTC
TRBV9	.	TRBJ2-5	many	CASSVDGEETQYF	TGTGCCAGCAGCGTAGATGGGGAAGAGACCCAGTACTTC
TRBV6-1	.	TRBJ2-3	many	CASSTGMGGADTQYF	TGTGCCAGCAGTACAGGGATGGGTGGGGCAGATACGCAGTATTTT
TRBV4-3	.	TRBJ1-1	many	CASSHRGGSEAFF	TGCGCCAGCAGCCACCGGGGGGGATCTGAAGCTTTCTTT
TRBV12-3/TRBV12-4	TRBD2	TRBJ2-7	many	CASSLRSSGAAYSYEQYF	TGTGCCAGCAGTTTGAGGTCTAGCGGGGCGGCTTACTCCTACGAGCAGTACTTC
TRBV7-2	.	TRBJ1-1	.	CASSPLGGAEAFF	TGTGCCAGCAGCCCCTTGGGGGGGGCCGAAGCTTTCTTT
TRBV29-1	TRBD1	TRBJ1-1	few	CSVGVGQVGTEAFF	TGCAGCGTCGGCGTCGGACAGGTGGGGACTGAAGCTTTCTTT
TRBV20-1	.	TRBJ1-5	.	CSAIRTDVSNQPQHF	TGCAGTGCAATACGGACAGACGTTAGCAATCAGCCCCAGCATTTT
TRBV5-1	TRBD1	TRBJ2-2	few	CASSFLQGAAGELFF	TGCGCCAGCAGCTTTTTACAGGGGGCCGCCGGGGAGCTGTTTTTT
TRBV12-3/TRBV12-4	.	TRBJ1-5	.	CASSLYWGRSPGPQHF	TGTGCCAGCAGTTTATATTGGGGCAGGTCCCCGGGGCCCCAGCATTTT
TRBV18	TRBD1	TRBJ2-4	many	CASSPGTGITKNIQYF	TGTGCCAGCTCACCGGGGACAGGGATCACCAAAAACATTCAGTACTTC
TRBV15	.	TRBJ2-3	.	CATSPRLVPLTDTQYF	TGTGCCACCAGCCCGCGACTAGTCCCCCTCACAGATACGCAGTATTTT
TRBV6-1	.	TRBJ1-2	many	CASSEEAGLNYGYTF	TGTGCCAGCAGTGAAGAAGCAGGTTTAAACTATGGCTACACCTTC
TRBV29-1	.	TRBJ1-2	many	CSVGSGGYGYTF	TGCAGCGTTGGGAGTGGGGGCTATGGCTACACCTTC
TRBV7-3	.	TRBJ2-1	many	CASSPSGNNEQFF	TGTGCCAGCAGCCCCAGCGGAAACAATGAGCAGTTCTTC
TRBV7-9	TRBD1	TRBJ1-1	few	CASSSGRQGRSEAFF	TGTGCCAGCAGCTCGGGCCGACAGGGAAGGTCTGAAGCTTTCTTT
TRBV11-2	.	TRBJ2-2	many	CASTPTPERTGELFF	TGTGCCAGCACCCCGACACCCGAAAGGACCGGGGAGCTGTTTTTT
TRBV6-1	.	TRBJ2-2	many	CASRGRDSALEELFF	TGTGCCAGCAGAGGCAGGGACTCAGCGTTGGAGGAGCTGTTTTTT
TRBV7-9	.	TRBJ1-6	many	CASTNPKSSYNSPLHF	TGTGCCAGCACCAACCCCAAAAGCTCCTATAATTCACCCCTCCACTTT
TRBV12-3/TRBV12-4	.	TRBJ1-2	.	CASSRDLLRGYTF	TGTGCCAGCAGCCGGGACCTACTTAGGGGCTACACCTTC
TRBV7-9	.	TRBJ1-1	few	CASSLRGDYTEAFF	TGTGCCAGCAGCTTGAGGGGGGACTACACTGAAGCTTTCTTT
TRBV12-3/TRBV12-4	.	TRBJ1-3	many	CASRQGFSGNTIYF	TGTGCCAGCAGGCAGGGGTTCTCTGGAAACACCATATATTTT
TRBV5-1	TRBD1	TRBJ2-7	many	CASQPTGGYEQYF	TGCGCCAGCCAACCGACAGGGGGCTACGAGCAGTACTTC
TRBV3-1	.	TRBJ2-3	.	CASSQDWKDTQYF	TGTGCCAGCAGCCAAGATTGGAAAGATACGCAGTATTTT
TRBV5-5	.	TRBJ1-3	few	CASVHVSGNTIYF	TGTGCCAGCGTCCACGTATCTGGAAACACCATATATTTT
TRBV20-1	.	TRBJ1-2	few	CSAPMGGSYFYGYTF	TGCAGTGCTCCTATGGGGGGCAGCTACTTTTATGGCTACACCTTC
TRBV19	TRBD1	TRBJ2-7	.	CASADRGYEQYF	TGTGCCAGTGCGGACAGGGGCTACGAGCAGTACTTC
TRBV20-1	TRBD2	TRBJ2-2	.	CSARERGILTGELFF	TGCAGTGCTAGGGAGCGGGGGATACTGACCGGGGAGCTGTTTTTT